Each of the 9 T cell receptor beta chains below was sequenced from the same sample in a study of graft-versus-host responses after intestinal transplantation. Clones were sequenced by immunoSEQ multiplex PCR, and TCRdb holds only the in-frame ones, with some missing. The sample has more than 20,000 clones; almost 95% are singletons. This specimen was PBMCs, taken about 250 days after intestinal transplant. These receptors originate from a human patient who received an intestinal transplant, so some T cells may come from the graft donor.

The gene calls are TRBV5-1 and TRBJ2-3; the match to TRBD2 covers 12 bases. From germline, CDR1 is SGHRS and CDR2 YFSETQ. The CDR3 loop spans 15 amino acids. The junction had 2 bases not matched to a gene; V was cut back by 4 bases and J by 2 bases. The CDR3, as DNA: TGCGCCAGCAGCCGACTAGCGGGAGACACAGATACGCAGTATTTT. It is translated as CASSRLAGDTDTQYF.

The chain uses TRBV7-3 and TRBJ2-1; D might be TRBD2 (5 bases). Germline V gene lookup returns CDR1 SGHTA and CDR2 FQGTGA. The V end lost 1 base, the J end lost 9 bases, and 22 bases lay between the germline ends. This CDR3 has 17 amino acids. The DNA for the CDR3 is TGTGCCAGCAGCTTAAGTTCTGGGGTGGTGGGAGTGGCTGAGCAGTTCTTC. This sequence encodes CASSLSSGVVGVAEQFF.

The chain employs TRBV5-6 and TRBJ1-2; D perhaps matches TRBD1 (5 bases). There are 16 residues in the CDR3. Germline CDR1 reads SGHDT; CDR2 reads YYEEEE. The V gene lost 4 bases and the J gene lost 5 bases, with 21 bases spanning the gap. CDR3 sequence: CASSLGLGGARYGYTF. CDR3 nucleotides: TGTGCCAGCAGCCTGGGACTCGGAGGGGCTAGGTATGGCTACACCTTC.

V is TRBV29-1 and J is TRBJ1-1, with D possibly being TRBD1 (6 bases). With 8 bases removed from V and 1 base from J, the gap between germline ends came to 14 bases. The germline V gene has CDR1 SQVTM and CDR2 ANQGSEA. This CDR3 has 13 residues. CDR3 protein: CSSSGQPNTEAFF. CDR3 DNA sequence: TGCAGCTCAAGCGGACAGCCGAACACTGAAGCTTTCTTT.

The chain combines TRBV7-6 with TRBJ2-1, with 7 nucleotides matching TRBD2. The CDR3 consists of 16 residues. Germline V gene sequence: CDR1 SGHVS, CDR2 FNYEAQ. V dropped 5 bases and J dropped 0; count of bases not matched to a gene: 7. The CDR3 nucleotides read TGTGCCAGCAGCGCCGGCGGGGGAAGCTCCTACAATGAGCAGTTCTTC. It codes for CASSAGGGSSYNEQFF.

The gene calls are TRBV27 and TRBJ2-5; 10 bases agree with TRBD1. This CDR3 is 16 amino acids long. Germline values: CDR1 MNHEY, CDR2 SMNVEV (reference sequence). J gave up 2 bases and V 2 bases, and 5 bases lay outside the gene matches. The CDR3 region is CASSLRGTGAQETQYF. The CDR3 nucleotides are TGTGCCAGCAGTTTACGTGGGACAGGGGCTCAAGAGACCCAGTACTTC.

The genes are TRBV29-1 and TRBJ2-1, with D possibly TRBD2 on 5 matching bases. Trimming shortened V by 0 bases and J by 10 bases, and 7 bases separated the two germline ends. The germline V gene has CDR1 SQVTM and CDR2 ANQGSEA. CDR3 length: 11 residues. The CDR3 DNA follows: TGCAGCGTTGAAGAGAGACTAGAGCAGTTCTTC. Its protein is CSVEERLEQFF.

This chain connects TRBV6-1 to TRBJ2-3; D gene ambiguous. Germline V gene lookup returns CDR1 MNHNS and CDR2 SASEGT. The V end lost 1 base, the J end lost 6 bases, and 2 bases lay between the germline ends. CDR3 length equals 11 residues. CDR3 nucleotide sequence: TGTGCCAGCAGTGAAGTGGATACGCAGTATTTT. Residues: CASSEVDTQYF.

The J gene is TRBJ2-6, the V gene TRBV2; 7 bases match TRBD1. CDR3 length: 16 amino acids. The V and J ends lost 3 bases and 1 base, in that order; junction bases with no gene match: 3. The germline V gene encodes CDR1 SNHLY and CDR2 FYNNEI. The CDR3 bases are TGTGCCAGCAGTGATAGACAGGGTTCTGGGGCCAACGTCCTGACTTTC. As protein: CASSDRQGSGANVLTF.